This is a list of T cell receptor beta chains from one sample in a study of blood T cell repertoires in COVID-19. Sequencing used immunoSEQ multiplex PCR; TCRdb keeps in-frame clones, though not all of them. Counted here are some 75,000 clones, 70% to 90% occurring once; the ten biggest clones make up around 2.7%. The sequencing input was peripheral blood. These receptors all stem from a man aged 65-85 years with active or convalescent COVID-19. CDR3s leave out the opening cysteine and the closing phenylalanine or tryptophan. Each record gives: D gene, V gene, J gene, CDR3 protein. D genes are given only for firm matches.

d_gene: -; v_gene: TRBV7-9; j_gene: TRBJ1-1; CDR3aa: ASSARVQNTEAF
d_gene: -; v_gene: TRBV5-1; j_gene: TRBJ2-2; CDR3aa: ASSLARTSNTGELF
d_gene: -; v_gene: TRBV7-9; j_gene: TRBJ2-2; CDR3aa: ASSSFNTGELF
d_gene: TRBD2; v_gene: TRBV6-5; j_gene: TRBJ2-1; CDR3aa: ASIGTSGGYNEQF
d_gene: TRBD2; v_gene: TRBV9; j_gene: TRBJ2-2; CDR3aa: ASSLGLAGGGTGELF
d_gene: TRBD1; v_gene: TRBV5-4; j_gene: TRBJ2-2; CDR3aa: ASRQDRGAGELF
d_gene: TRBD1; v_gene: TRBV29-1; j_gene: TRBJ1-2; CDR3aa: SAGRTGNNYGYT
d_gene: -; v_gene: TRBV7-6; j_gene: TRBJ2-6; CDR3aa: ASSPREATQFGGGANVLT
d_gene: TRBD1; v_gene: TRBV19; j_gene: TRBJ1-1; CDR3aa: ASSRDRGGTEAF
d_gene: TRBD1; v_gene: TRBV14; j_gene: TRBJ1-2; CDR3aa: ASSQGQGITWGYT
d_gene: TRBD1; v_gene: TRBV30; j_gene: TRBJ1-2; CDR3aa: AWSGQGLDSGADYGYT
d_gene: -; v_gene: TRBV5-1; j_gene: TRBJ2-2; CDR3aa: ASSVRQGGTGELF
d_gene: TRBD1; v_gene: TRBV30; j_gene: TRBJ1-6; CDR3aa: AWRPSLRTGSNSPLH
d_gene: -; v_gene: TRBV19; j_gene: TRBJ2-2; CDR3aa: ASSTHTRTAGFTGELF
d_gene: -; v_gene: TRBV25-1; j_gene: TRBJ2-7; CDR3aa: ASSDPGHPWEQY
d_gene: -; v_gene: TRBV11-2; j_gene: TRBJ2-7; CDR3aa: ASSLVTQASSYEQY
d_gene: TRBD1; v_gene: TRBV5-4; j_gene: TRBJ1-4; CDR3aa: ASSPGQGGWEEKLF
d_gene: -; v_gene: TRBV28; j_gene: TRBJ1-1; CDR3aa: ASRQPGIGQIVNTEAF
d_gene: TRBD2; v_gene: TRBV7-3; j_gene: TRBJ2-1; CDR3aa: ASSLRVGTSGRISYNEQF
d_gene: -; v_gene: TRBV18; j_gene: TRBJ2-1; CDR3aa: ASIRGGGYNEQF
d_gene: TRBD2; v_gene: TRBV10-2; j_gene: TRBJ2-5; CDR3aa: ASSESLSRTSGQETQY
d_gene: TRBD2; v_gene: TRBV4-2; j_gene: TRBJ2-7; CDR3aa: ASSQDLAGGSDEQY
d_gene: TRBD1; v_gene: TRBV2; j_gene: TRBJ1-4; CDR3aa: ASRGTGPNEKLF
d_gene: -; v_gene: TRBV5-1; j_gene: TRBJ2-5; CDR3aa: ASSQRGRETQY
d_gene: -; v_gene: TRBV6-5; j_gene: TRBJ2-7; CDR3aa: ASRRGGDYEQY
d_gene: -; v_gene: TRBV6-5; j_gene: TRBJ1-4; CDR3aa: ASSYARRVNEKLF
d_gene: TRBD1; v_gene: TRBV29-1; j_gene: TRBJ1-1; CDR3aa: SARTGLNMNTEAF